What follows describes a single T cell receptor (beta chain). This record comes from a study of blood T cell repertoires in COVID-19. At the level of the study: Sites across the United States, Italy and Spain contributed samples from acute and convalescent COVID-19. T cells, B-cell-depleted T cells, or PBMCs provided the cDNA or gDNA that served as material.

Sequenced by immunoSEQ multiplex PCR; TCRdb stores in-frame clones only, minus some. In the table there are about 120,000 clones, roughly three quarters of which are singletons. The CDR3 length is 13 residues. The V gene's germline CDR1 is GTSNPN and CDR2 SVGIG (reference sequence). V trimming: 4 bases; J trimming: 2 bases; junction bases outside the gene matches: 1. The sequence was collected from a woman older than 75 with acute or convalescent COVID-19. Material for sequencing was peripheral blood. V usage is TRBV30 and J usage is TRBJ2-3; 9 nucleotides line up with TRBD2. The CDR3 DNA reads as TGTGCCTGGACTAGCGGGACCACAGATACGCAGTATTTT. Amino acids: CAWTSGTTDTQYF.